The 6 T cell receptor beta chains reported below all come from one sample, sequenced in a study of T-cell reconstitution after alpha-beta-depleted transplantation in children. TCRbeta library preparation incorporated unique molecular identifiers. TCRdb passed the PCR reads through MiXCR, listing each CDR3 protein once. In the table there are about 120,000 distinct CDR3 sequences, 10% of which are singletons. The input for sequencing was PBMCs from the stem cell graft donor, taken from the stem cell graft. These receptor sequences come from a human donor who donated a stem cell graft to a child with acute lymphoblastic leukemia.

The chain employs TRBV7-2 and TRBJ2-7; 8 positions agree with TRBD2. The CDR3 runs to 15 residues. Trimming cost V 5 bases and J 3 bases; bases outside gene matches: 9. From germline, CDR1 is SGHTA and CDR2 FQGNSA. Written as DNA, the CDR3 is TGTGCCAGCAGCCCTAGACTAGCGAAAAACTACGAGCAGTACTTC. Translation: CASSPRLAKNYEQYF.

The sample holds many counts of this clonotype. The chain joins TRBV12-3 or TRBV12-4 to TRBJ2-7; a possible D gene is TRBD2 (5 bases). The CDR3 runs 14 residues. V was trimmed by 3 bases and J by 3 bases, leaving 12 bases between them. The CDR3 nucleotides are TGTGCCAGCAGTTTTATCGGGGATTACTACGAGCAGTACTTC. Protein sequence: CASSFIGDYYEQYF.

This clonotype was counted many times. The J gene is TRBJ2-1, the V gene TRBV12-3 or TRBV12-4; D gene ambiguous. The CDR3 runs 11 residues. The V and J ends lost 2 bases and 10 bases respectively, with 6 bases between them. The CDR3 DNA reads as TGTGCCAGCAGTTTACTTGAGGAGCAGTTCTTC. Protein product: CASSLLEEQFF.

The rearrangement links TRBV6-1 to TRBJ1-1; D gene ambiguous. V was clipped by 7 bases and J by 5 bases, with 20 bases between them. Germline CDR1 reads MNHNS; CDR2 reads SASEGT. The CDR3 is 15 residues long. The CDR3 is CASTDRRVWYTEAFF. Written as DNA, the CDR3 is TGTGCCAGCACTGACCGGAGGGTTTGGTATACTGAAGCTTTCTTT.

This clonotype was recorded many times. This chain links TRBV29-1 with TRBJ1-2; weak D call: TRBD1 (5 bases). Trimming shortened V by 0 bases and J by 4 bases, and 12 bases separated the two germline ends. Germline loops: CDR1 SQVTM, CDR2 ANQGSEA. The CDR3 consists of 14 residues. The CDR3: CSVEDRDASYGYTF. CDR3 sequence (DNA): TGCAGCGTTGAAGATCGGGACGCCTCCTATGGCTACACCTTC.

At least ten counts were recorded for this clonotype. The V call is TRBV20-1, the J call TRBJ1-5; TRBD1 might be the D (5 bases). The CDR3 covers 13 residues. Germline V gives CDR1 DFQATT, CDR2 SNEGSKA (reference sequence). Trimming left V 3 bases short and J 4 bases short, with 10 bases between. CDR3 sequence: CSARRQGNQPQHF. In DNA form, the CDR3 reads TGCAGTGCTAGGAGGCAGGGAAATCAGCCCCAGCATTTT.